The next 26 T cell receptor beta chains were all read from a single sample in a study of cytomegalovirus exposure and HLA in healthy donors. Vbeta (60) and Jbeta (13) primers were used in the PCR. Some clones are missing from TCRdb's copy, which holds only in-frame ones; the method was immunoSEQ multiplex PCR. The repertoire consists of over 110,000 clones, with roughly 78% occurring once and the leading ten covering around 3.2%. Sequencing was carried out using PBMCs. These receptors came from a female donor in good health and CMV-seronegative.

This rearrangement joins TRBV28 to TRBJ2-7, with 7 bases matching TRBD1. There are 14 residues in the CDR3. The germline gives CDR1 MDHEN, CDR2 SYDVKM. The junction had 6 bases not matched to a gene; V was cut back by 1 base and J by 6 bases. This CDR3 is CASSLSAGGVEQYF. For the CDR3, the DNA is TGTGCCAGCAGTTTATCCGCAGGGGGAGTCGAGCAGTACTTC.

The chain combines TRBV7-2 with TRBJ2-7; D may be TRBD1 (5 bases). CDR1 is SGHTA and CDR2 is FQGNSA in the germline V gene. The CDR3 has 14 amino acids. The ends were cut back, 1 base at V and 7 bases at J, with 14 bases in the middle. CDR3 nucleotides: TGTGCCAGCAGCTTAGATATCAGGGTGAGAGAGCAGTACTTC. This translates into CASSLDIRVREQYF. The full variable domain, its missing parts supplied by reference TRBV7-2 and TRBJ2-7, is GAGVSQSPSNKVTEKGKDVELRCDPISGHTALYWYRQSLGQGLEFLIYFQGNSAPDKSGLPSDRFSAERTGGSVSTLTIQRTQQEDSAVYLCASSLDIRVREQYFGPGTRLTVT.

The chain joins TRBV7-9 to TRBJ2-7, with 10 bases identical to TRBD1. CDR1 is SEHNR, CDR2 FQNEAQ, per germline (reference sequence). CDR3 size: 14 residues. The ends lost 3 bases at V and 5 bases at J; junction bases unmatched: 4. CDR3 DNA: TGTGCCAGCAGCTTTTCCGGGACAGGGGACGAGCAGTACTTC. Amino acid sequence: CASSFSGTGDEQYF.

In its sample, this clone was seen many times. The CDR3 is CASSNSGTGDGYTF. In DNA, the CDR3 is TGTGCCAGCAGCAATTCCGGGACAGGGGACGGCTACACCTTC. The chain has TRBV27 and TRBJ1-2; 10 positions match TRBD1. CDR1 MNHEY and CDR2 SMNVEV come from the germline V gene (reference sequence). The junction had 9 bases not matched to a gene; V was cut back by 6 bases and J by 8 bases. This CDR3 contains 14 residues.

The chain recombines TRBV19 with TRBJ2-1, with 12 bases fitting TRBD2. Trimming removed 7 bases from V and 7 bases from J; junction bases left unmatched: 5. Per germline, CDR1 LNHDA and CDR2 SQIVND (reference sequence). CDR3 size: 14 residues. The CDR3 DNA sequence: TGTGCCAGTATGACTAGCGGGGGAACAAATGAGCAGTTCTTC. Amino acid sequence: CASMTSGGTNEQFF.

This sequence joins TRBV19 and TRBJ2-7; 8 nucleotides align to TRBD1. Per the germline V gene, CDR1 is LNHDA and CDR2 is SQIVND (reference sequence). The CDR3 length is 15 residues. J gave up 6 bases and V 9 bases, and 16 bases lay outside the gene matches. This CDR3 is CARESPDRGLTEQYF. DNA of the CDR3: TGTGCCAGAGAAAGCCCCGACAGGGGACTTACCGAGCAGTACTTC.

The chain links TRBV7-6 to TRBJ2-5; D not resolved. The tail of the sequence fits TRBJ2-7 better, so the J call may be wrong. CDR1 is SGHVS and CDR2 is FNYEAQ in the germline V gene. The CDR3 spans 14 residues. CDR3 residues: CASSLVPEAYEQYF. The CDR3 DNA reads TGTGCCAGCAGCTTAGTCCCAGAGGCCTACGAGCAGTACTTC.

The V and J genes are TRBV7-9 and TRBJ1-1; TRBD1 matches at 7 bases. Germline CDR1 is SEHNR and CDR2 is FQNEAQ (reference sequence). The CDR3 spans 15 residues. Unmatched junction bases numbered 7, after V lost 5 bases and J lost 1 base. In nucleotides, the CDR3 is TGTGCCAGCAGCCTATGGGACAGAGGGAACACTGAAGCTTTCTTT. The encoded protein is CASSLWDRGNTEAFF.

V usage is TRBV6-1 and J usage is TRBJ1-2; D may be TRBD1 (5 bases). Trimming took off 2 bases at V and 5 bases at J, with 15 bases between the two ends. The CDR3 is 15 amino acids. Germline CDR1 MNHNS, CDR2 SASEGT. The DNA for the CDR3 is TGTGCCAGCAGTGAATCGACAGTTAGGCATTATGGCTACACCTTC. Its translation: CASSESTVRHYGYTF.

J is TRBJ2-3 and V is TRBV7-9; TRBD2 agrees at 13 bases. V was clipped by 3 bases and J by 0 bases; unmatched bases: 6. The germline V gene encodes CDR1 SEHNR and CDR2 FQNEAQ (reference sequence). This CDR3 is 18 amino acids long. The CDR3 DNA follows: TGTGCCAGCAGCTTTGGGGGACTAGCGGGGCTTAGCACAGATACGCAGTATTTT. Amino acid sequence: CASSFGGLAGLSTDTQYF.

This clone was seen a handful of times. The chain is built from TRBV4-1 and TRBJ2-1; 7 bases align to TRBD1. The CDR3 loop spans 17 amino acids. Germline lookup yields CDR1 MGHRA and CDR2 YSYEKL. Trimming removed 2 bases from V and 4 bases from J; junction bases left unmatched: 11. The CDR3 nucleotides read TGCGCCAGCAGCCAACGCCCGATGCAGGGACAGTACAATGAGCAGTTCTTC. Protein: CASSQRPMQGQYNEQFF.

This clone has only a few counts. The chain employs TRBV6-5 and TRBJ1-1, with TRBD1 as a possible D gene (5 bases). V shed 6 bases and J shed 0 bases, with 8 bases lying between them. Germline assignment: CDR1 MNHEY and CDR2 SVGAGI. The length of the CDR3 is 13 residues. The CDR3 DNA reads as TGTGCCAGCAGATCGGGGGTGAACACTGAAGCTTTCTTT. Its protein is CASRSGVNTEAFF.

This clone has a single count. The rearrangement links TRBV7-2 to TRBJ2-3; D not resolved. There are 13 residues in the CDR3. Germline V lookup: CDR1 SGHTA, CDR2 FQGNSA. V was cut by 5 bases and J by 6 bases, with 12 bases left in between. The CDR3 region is CASSPPALDTQYF. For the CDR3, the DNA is TGTGCCAGCAGCCCGCCTGCACTGGATACGCAGTATTTT.

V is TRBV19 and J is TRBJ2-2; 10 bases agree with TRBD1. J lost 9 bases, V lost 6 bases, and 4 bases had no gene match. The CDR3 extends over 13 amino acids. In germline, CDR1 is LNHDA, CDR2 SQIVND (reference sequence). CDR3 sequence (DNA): TGTGCCAGTAGCCGGGACAGGGGAAGGGAGCTGTTTTTT. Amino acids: CASSRDRGRELFF.

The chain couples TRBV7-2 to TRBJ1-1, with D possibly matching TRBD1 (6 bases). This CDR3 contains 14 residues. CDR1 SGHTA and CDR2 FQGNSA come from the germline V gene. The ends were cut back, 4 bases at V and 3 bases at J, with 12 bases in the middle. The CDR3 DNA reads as TGTGCCAGCAGCTCGAAACCAGGGGACACTGAAGCTTTCTTT. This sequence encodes CASSSKPGDTEAFF.

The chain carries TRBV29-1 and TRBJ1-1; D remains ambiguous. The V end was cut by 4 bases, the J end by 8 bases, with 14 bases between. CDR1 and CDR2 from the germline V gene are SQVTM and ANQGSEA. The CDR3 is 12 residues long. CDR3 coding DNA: TGCAGCGTTGTCGGCGGGATAGGGGAAGCTTTCTTT. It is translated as CSVVGGIGEAFF.

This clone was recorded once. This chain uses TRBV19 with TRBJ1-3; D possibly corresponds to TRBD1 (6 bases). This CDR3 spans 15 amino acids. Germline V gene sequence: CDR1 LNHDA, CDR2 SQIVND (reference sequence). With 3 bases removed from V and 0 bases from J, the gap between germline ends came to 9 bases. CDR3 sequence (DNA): TGTGCCAGTAGTATGACAGGAACCTCTGGAAACACCATATATTTT. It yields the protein CASSMTGTSGNTIYF. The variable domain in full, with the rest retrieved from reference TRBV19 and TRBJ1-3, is DGGITQSPKYLFRKEGQNVTLSCEQNLNHDAMYWYRQDPGQGLRLIYYSQIVNDFQKGDIAEGYSVSREKKESFPLTVTSAQKNPTAFYLCASSMTGTSGNTIYFGEGSWLTVV.

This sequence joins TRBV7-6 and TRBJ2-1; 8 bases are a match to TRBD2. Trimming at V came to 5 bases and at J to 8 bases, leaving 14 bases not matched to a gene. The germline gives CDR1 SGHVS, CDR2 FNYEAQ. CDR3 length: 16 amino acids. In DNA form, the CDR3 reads TGTGCCAGCAGCCTCCGGGGGTTAGCGGGATTTCATGAGCAGTTCTTC. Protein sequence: CASSLRGLAGFHEQFF.

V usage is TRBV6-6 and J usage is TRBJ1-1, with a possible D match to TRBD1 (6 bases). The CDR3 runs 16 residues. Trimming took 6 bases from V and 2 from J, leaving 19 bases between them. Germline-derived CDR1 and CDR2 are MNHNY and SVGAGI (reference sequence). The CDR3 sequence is CASRPTRTAQNTEAFF. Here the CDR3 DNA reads TGTGCCAGCAGACCGACGAGGACAGCACAAAACACTGAAGCTTTCTTT.

CDR3 in DNA: TGCGCCAGCAGCCCCCAGGGACAGCCTAACTATGGCTACACCTTC. It specifies CASSPQGQPNYGYTF. The rearrangement uses TRBV5-1 and TRBJ1-2; TRBD1 agrees at 7 bases. This CDR3 is built from 15 residues. With 4 bases clipped from V and 0 bases from J, the junction kept 6 bases outside the gene matches. In germline, CDR1 is SGHRS, CDR2 YFSETQ.

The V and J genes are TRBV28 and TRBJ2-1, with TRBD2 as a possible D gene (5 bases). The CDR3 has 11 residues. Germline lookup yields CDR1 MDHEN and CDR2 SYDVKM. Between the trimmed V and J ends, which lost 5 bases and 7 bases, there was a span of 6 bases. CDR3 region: CASSGLNEQFF. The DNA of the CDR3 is TGTGCCAGCAGTGGACTTAATGAGCAGTTCTTC.

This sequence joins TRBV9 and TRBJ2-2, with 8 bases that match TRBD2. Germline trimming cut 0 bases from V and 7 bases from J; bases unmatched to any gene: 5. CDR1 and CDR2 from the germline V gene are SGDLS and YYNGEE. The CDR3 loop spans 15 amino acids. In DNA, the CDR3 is TGTGCCAGCAGCGTAGCGGGCGGGAGGTACGGGGAGCTGTTTTTT. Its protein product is CASSVAGGRYGELFF. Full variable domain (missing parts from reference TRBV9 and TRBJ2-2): DSGVTQTPKHLITATGQRVTLRCSPRSGDLSVYWYQQSLDQGLQFLIQYYNGEERAKGNILERFSAQQFPDLHSELNLSSLELGDSALYFCASSVAGGRYGELFFGEGSRLTVL.

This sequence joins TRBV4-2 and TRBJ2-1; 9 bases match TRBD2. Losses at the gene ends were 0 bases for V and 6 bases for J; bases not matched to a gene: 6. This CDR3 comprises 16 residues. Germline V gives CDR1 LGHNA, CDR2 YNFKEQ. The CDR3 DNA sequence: TGTGCCAGCAGCCAAGAAACTAGCGGGCGAATCAATGAGCAGTTCTTC. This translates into CASSQETSGRINEQFF.

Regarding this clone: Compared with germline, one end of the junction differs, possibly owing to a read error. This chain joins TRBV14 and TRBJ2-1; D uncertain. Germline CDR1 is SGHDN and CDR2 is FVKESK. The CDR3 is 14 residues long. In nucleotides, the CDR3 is TGTGCCAGCAGCCAAGGAGGATCCTTCAATGAGCAGTTCTTC. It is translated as CASSQGGSFNEQFF.

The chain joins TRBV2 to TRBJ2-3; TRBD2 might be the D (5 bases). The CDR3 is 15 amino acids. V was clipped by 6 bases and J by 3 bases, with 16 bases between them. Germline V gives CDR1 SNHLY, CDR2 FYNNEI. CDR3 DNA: TGTGCCAGCAGCGAATGGGGAAGAGGGACAGATACGCAGTATTTT. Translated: CASSEWGRGTDTQYF.

The CDR3 DNA reads as TGTGCCAGCAGGGGAGAGACTCTGGGGGAGCAGTACTTC. Its protein product is CASRGETLGEQYF. This chain joins TRBV7-9 and TRBJ2-7; TRBD2 is a possible D gene (5 bases). Germline V gives CDR1 SEHNR, CDR2 FQNEAQ (reference sequence). The CDR3 is made up of 13 amino acids. V lost 6 bases and J 7 bases, leaving 16 bases between the germline ends. The variable domain in full, with the rest retrieved from reference TRBV7-9 and TRBJ2-7, is DTGVSQNPRHKITKRGQNVTFRCDPISEHNRLYWYRQTLGQGPEFLTYFQNEAQLEKSRLLSDRFSAERPKGSFSTLEIQRTEQGDSAMYLCASRGETLGEQYFGPGTRLTVT.